The 5 T cell receptor beta chains in this list originate from one sample, sequenced in a study of shared clonotypes between healthy human individuals. The method was immunoSEQ multiplex PCR; TCRdb's version includes in-frame clones alone and lacks a portion of them. The table records about 360,000 clones, 70% to 75% of them present only once. Sequencing input: memory CD4+ T cells sorted from blood. Described subset: CD45RA-negative fraction. The source of these receptors is a young man in good health.

This clone was counted a single time. Given a much more abundant clone one base away, this may be a read error. At the DNA level, this CDR3 is encoded by other sequences in the same sample as well. The CDR3 protein is CASSPKGTDTQYF. The DNA for the CDR3 is TGTGCCAGCTCACCAAAGGGCACAGATACGCAATATTTT. The rearrangement uses TRBV18 and TRBJ2-3; the D is unclear. The CDR3 covers 13 residues. CDR1 is KGHSH and CDR2 is LQKENI in the germline V gene.

The chain is built from TRBV5-5 and TRBJ1-2; D not resolved. Per germline, CDR1 SGHKS and CDR2 YYEKEE (reference sequence). Trimming removed 0 bases at V and 0 bases at J, with 6 bases between. This CDR3 contains 14 residues. CDR3 sequence reads: CASSLEDPNYGYTF. CDR3 DNA: TGTGCCAGCAGCTTGGAGGACCCTAACTATGGCTACACCTTC.

CDR3 DNA: TGTGCCAGCAGCCCCTTAGCGGGAGGGCCCTACAATGAGCAGTTCTTC. Translation: CASSPLAGGPYNEQFF. The chain joins TRBV7-9 to TRBJ2-1; the match to TRBD2 covers 11 bases. The CDR3 covers 16 residues. Germline V gene sequence: CDR1 SEHNR, CDR2 FQNEAQ (reference sequence). The J segment lost 2 bases and the V segment lost 5 bases, leaving 5 bases of the junction unmatched.

This clone was seen just once. V gene TRBV25-1 combines with J gene TRBJ2-7, with 10 bases that match TRBD2. Per the germline V gene, CDR1 is MGHDK and CDR2 is SYGVNS. J gave up 6 bases and V 3 bases, and 11 bases lay outside the gene matches. The CDR3 contains 16 residues. The CDR3 sequence: CASSDFSSGGGAEQYF. In nucleotides, the CDR3 is TGTGCCAGCAGTGATTTCTCTAGCGGGGGAGGAGCCGAGCAGTACTTC.

V is TRBV27 and J is TRBJ1-2; TRBD1 aligns across 7 bases. The CDR3 spans 15 residues. Germline V lookup: CDR1 MNHEY, CDR2 SMNVEV (reference sequence). The junction had 8 bases not matched to a gene; V was cut back by 6 bases and J by 1 base. The CDR3 spells CASRRGDSLNYGYTF. The CDR3 bases are TGTGCCAGCAGACGGGGGGACAGCCTTAACTATGGCTACACCTTC.